A selection of T cell receptor beta chains follows, all from one sample in a study of identical twins. A single record per CDR3 protein comes from TCRdb applying MiXCR to the 5' RACE reads. The sample consists of about 470,000 distinct CDR3 sequences, roughly 24% of them appearing once. The same data also contributed to another study, on T cells expressing NK-cell markers.

Sequences were obtained from CD4+ T cells sorted from blood. These receptors came from a woman aged 18 to 35 in good health. The CDR3 runs from the conserved cysteine through the conserved F or W. Fields, in order: clone size, D gene, CDR3 length, V gene, J gene, CDR3 protein, CDR3 DNA. A D gene is named only where the DNA matches it firmly. Part of the rows lack a size; the others show once, few, many or a class for expanded clones.

NA	NA	11	TRBV12-3/TRBV12-4	TRBJ1-6	CASLERGPLHF	TGTGCCAGCTTGGAGAGGGGACCCCTCCACTTT
few	TRBD2	13	TRBV3-1	TRBJ2-7	CASSQRGAYEQYF	TGTGCCAGCAGCCAACGGGGGGCCTACGAGCAGTACTTC
NA	NA	15	TRBV7-2	TRBJ2-7	CASSLESSRGYEQYF	TGTGCCAGCAGCTTAGAGAGTAGTAGAGGGTACGAGCAGTACTTC
NA	TRBD1	20	TRBV4-1	TRBJ1-3	CASSQSGNPGQGSSGNTIYF	TGCGCCAGCAGCCAGTCTGGGAACCCGGGACAGGGGTCTTCTGGAAACACCATATATTTT
few	TRBD2	17	TRBV3-1	TRBJ2-3	CASSPFWTSEYTDTQYF	TGTGCCAGCAGCCCCTTCTGGACTAGCGAATACACAGATACGCAGTATTTT
NA	NA	13	TRBV6-2/TRBV6-3	TRBJ2-2	CASSKHLTGELFF	TGTGCCAGCAGTAAGCATTTGACCGGGGAGCTGTTTTTT
many	NA	14	TRBV6-1	TRBJ2-3	CASRPGFSTDTQYF	TGTGCCAGCAGGCCGGGCTTTAGCACAGATACGCAGTATTTT
NA	NA	13	TRBV20-1	TRBJ2-5	CSAETDSQETQYF	TGCAGTGCAGAGACGGACAGTCAAGAGACCCAGTACTTC
NA	NA	11	TRBV5-1	TRBJ2-1	CASSFGRMAFF	TGCGCCAGCAGCTTTGGACGGATGGCGTTCTTC
NA	NA	15	TRBV18	TRBJ1-2	CASSPREGSTYGYTF	TGTGCCAGCTCACCAAGGGAGGGGTCAACCTATGGCTACACCTTC
few	TRBD2	15	TRBV20-1	TRBJ2-1	CSARDREGRGNEQFF	TGCAGTGCTAGAGATCGGGAGGGGAGGGGGAATGAGCAGTTCTTC
NA	NA	15	TRBV27	TRBJ2-4	CASSISKGSYNIQYF	TGTGCCAGCAGTATTTCTAAGGGGTCCTATAACATTCAGTACTTC
few	NA	15	TRBV5-5	TRBJ2-7	CASSPRGGNPDEQYF	TGTGCCAGCAGCCCGCGAGGGGGGAACCCAGACGAGCAGTACTTC
NA	TRBD2	16	TRBV20-1	TRBJ2-2	CSARLAGPKNTGELFF	TGCAGTGCCCGTCTAGCGGGGCCAAAGAACACCGGGGAGCTGTTTTTT
NA	NA	14	TRBV7-9	TRBJ2-1	CASSHQGTRNEQFF	TGTGCCAGCAGCCATCAAGGGACTCGAAATGAGCAGTTCTTC